The sequence of this T cell receptor (beta chain) was determined in a study of T cell changes during pregnancy in multiple sclerosis. Here immunoSEQ multiplex PCR was the method, and the copy in TCRdb shows in-frame clones only, minus some. The sample includes 40,000 to 45,000 clones, around 93% of them seen just once. The sample was CD4+ T cells from peripheral blood mononuclear cells, taken in the third trimester of pregnancy. This TCR was sampled from a female donor with multiple sclerosis, enrolled in a pregnancy study.

CDR3 nucleotide sequence: TGTGCCAGCAGTCCTGGGGACAGGCCCAATGAAAAACTGTTTTTT. Translated: CASSPGDRPNEKLFF. The chain combines TRBV2 with TRBJ1-4; 8 bases are a match to TRBD1. With V trimmed by 5 bases and J by 5 bases, 7 bases remained unmatched. Germline CDR1 is SNHLY and CDR2 is FYNNEI. The CDR3 consists of 15 residues.